These 20 T cell receptor beta chains were sequenced from one sample in a study of T cell responses to AZD1222 COVID-19 vaccine. Sequencing used immunoSEQ multiplex PCR; TCRdb keeps in-frame clones, though not all of them. The profile covers approximately 130,000 clones, with roughly nine tenths appearing a single time and 5.4% taken by the ten largest. The specimen was peripheral blood, collected on day 0 of AZD1222 vaccination. These TCRs come from an adult in good health.

The chain carries TRBV12-3 or TRBV12-4 and TRBJ2-7, with TRBD1 matching over 9 bases. The CDR3 length is 13 residues. Trimming took 4 bases from V and 3 from J; bases not matched to a gene: 1. The CDR3 is CASSWDRDYEQYF. The DNA of the CDR3 is TGTGCCAGCAGTTGGGACAGGGACTACGAGCAGTACTTC.

This sequence joins TRBV27 and TRBJ2-1; TRBD1 or TRBD2 may be the D gene (6 bases each). CDR1 and CDR2 (germline): MNHEY, SMNVEV (reference sequence). The V gene lost 9 bases and the J gene lost 3 bases, with 21 bases spanning the gap. This CDR3 contains 16 residues. CDR3 residues: CASTSRGDSLYNEQFF. The CDR3 DNA reads as TGTGCCAGTACCTCTAGGGGGGACTCCCTCTACAATGAGCAGTTCTTC.

J is TRBJ1-3 and V is TRBV28; D remains ambiguous. The CDR3 totals 17 residues. Trimming pared 2 bases from V and 0 bases from J, leaving 14 bases between. Looked up from germline, CDR1 is MDHEN and CDR2 is SYDVKM. In DNA, the CDR3 is TGTGCCAGCAGTTTAAGGGCCGGACCGATCTCTGGAAACACCATATATTTT. Its protein product is CASSLRAGPISGNTIYF. Looking up the rest from reference TRBV28 and TRBJ1-3 gives the full variable domain: DVKVTQSSRYLVKRTGEKVFLECVQDMDHENMFWYRQDPGLGLRLIYFSYDVKMKEKGDIPEGYSVSREKKERFSLILESASTNQTSMYLCASSLRAGPISGNTIYFGEGSWLTVV.

The V call is TRBV27, the J call TRBJ1-5, with D possibly being TRBD1 (5 bases). The CDR3 length is 14 residues. V was shortened by 2 bases and J by 5 bases, with 10 bases between the two germline ends. Germline V gene lookup returns CDR1 MNHEY and CDR2 SMNVEV (reference sequence). Here the CDR3 reads CASSLGGAHQPQHF. CDR3 DNA sequence: TGTGCCAGCAGTTTAGGAGGGGCCCATCAGCCCCAGCATTTT.

The rearrangement uses TRBV3-1 (or the pseudogene TRBV3-2) and TRBJ1-6; perhaps TRBD1 as D (6 bases). This CDR3 has 17 residues. Germline V CDR1 and CDR2: LGHDT, YNNKEL (reference sequence). The germline V and J ends were trimmed by 0 bases and 6 bases, with 15 bases remaining between them. CDR3 coding DNA: TGTGCCAGCAGCCAAGAAGGCTGGGGGACAATTAATTCACCCCTCCACTTT. Amino acids: CASSQEGWGTINSPLHF.

The V and J genes are TRBV12-3 or TRBV12-4 and TRBJ1-1; D gene uncertain. Trimming stripped 2 bases from V and 2 bases from J, with 3 bases between. The CDR3 sequence is 12 residues long. The CDR3 protein is CASSLSNTEAFF. The CDR3 nucleotides read TGTGCCAGCAGTTTATCAAACACTGAAGCTTTCTTT.

The V and J genes are TRBV2 and TRBJ1-1; D unresolved. V gave up 5 bases and J gave up 7 bases, with 17 bases separating them. This CDR3 comprises 14 residues. Germline V gene lookup returns CDR1 SNHLY and CDR2 FYNNEI. Written as DNA, the CDR3 is TGTGCCAGCAGTATCACAAACGGACGGGATGAAGCTTTCTTT. Its protein is CASSITNGRDEAFF.

The chain joins TRBV19 to TRBJ1-4, with TRBD1 matching over 7 bases. The germline CDR1 and CDR2 sequences are LNHDA and SQIVND (reference sequence). The CDR3 runs to 15 residues. V lost 5 bases to trimming and J lost 6 bases; unmatched junction nucleotides: 9. DNA for the CDR3: TGTGCCAGTAGTCAGGGTGGGACAGCTCATGAAAAACTGTTTTTT. Translation gives CASSQGGTAHEKLFF.

The rearrangement uses TRBV6-5 and TRBJ1-4, with TRBD1 as a possible D gene (6 bases). Trimming cost V 4 bases and J 7 bases, with 19 bases left between them. This CDR3 is 16 amino acids long. Germline CDR1 MNHEY, CDR2 SVGAGI. DNA for the CDR3: TGTGCCAGCAGTTCAAATCCGGGACAAACGGGTGAAAAACTGTTTTTT. This gives the protein CASSSNPGQTGEKLFF.

The chain recombines TRBV2 with TRBJ2-3, with 7 nucleotides matching TRBD2. With 5 bases clipped from V and 13 bases from J, the junction kept 15 bases outside the gene matches. Germline values: CDR1 SNHLY, CDR2 FYNNEI. CDR3 length: 14 amino acids. The CDR3 sequence is CASSKSGIGLMEYF. The DNA for the CDR3 is TGTGCCAGCAGTAAAAGCGGGATAGGTCTTATGGAGTATTTT.

This clone was counted once. The chain employs TRBV20-1 and TRBJ1-6; D not certain. Germline CDR1 and CDR2: DFQATT and SNEGSKA (reference sequence). This CDR3 is built from 14 residues. Trimming removed 3 bases at V and 7 bases at J, with 13 bases between. This CDR3 is CSASIGRGNSPLHF. CDR3 in DNA: TGCAGTGCTAGTATCGGGAGAGGGAATTCACCCCTCCACTTT.

The chain employs TRBV11-1 and TRBJ1-6; D gene uncertain. V lost 2 bases and J 7 bases, leaving 9 bases between the germline ends. The CDR3 loop spans 14 amino acids. Germline V gene sequence: CDR1 SGHAT, CDR2 FQDESV (reference sequence). CDR3 in amino acids: CASSLRGNNSPLHF. DNA of the CDR3: TGTGCCAGCAGCTTACGAGGAAACAATTCACCCCTCCACTTT.

V gene TRBV28 combines with J gene TRBJ1-4; D uncertain. There are 13 residues in the CDR3. CDR1 is MDHEN, CDR2 SYDVKM, per germline. Trimming stripped 6 bases from V and 8 bases from J, with 13 bases between. CDR3 nucleotide sequence: TGTGCCAGCAGAGGGCAGATACCCGAAAAACTGTTTTTT. Encoded protein: CASRGQIPEKLFF.

The rearrangement uses TRBV11-3 and TRBJ2-1, with 13 bases lining up with TRBD2. The CDR3 runs to 16 residues. Unmatched junction bases numbered 10, after V lost 5 bases and J lost 9 bases. The germline gives CDR1 SGHNT, CDR2 YENEEA. The DNA for the CDR3 is TGTGCCAGCAGCCCGATCACTAGCGGGAGGGTTGGTGAGCAGTTCTTC. Its protein product is CASSPITSGRVGEQFF.

The rearrangement links TRBV5-1 to TRBJ1-4; D is ambiguous. Trimming removed 2 bases at V and 0 bases at J, with 11 bases between. Germline values: CDR1 SGHRS, CDR2 YFSETQ. The CDR3 runs 16 residues. The chain's CDR3 is CASSFYPQATNEKLFF. As DNA, the CDR3 is TGCGCCAGCAGCTTTTACCCCCAGGCAACTAATGAAAAACTGTTTTTT.

This clone was seen a single time. The V call is TRBV9, the J call TRBJ2-1; D is ambiguous. The CDR3 is made up of 11 amino acids. Trimming cost V 7 bases and J 6 bases, with 8 bases left between them. Germline values: CDR1 SGDLS, CDR2 YYNGEE. CDR3 sequence (DNA): TGTGCCAGCGGGCCATTCAATGAGCAGTTCTTC. Protein: CASGPFNEQFF.

V gene TRBV5-1 combines with J gene TRBJ1-1; TRBD1 might be the D (5 bases). V gave up 4 bases and J gave up 4 bases, with 11 bases separating them. The length of the CDR3 is 13 residues. Germline CDR1 and CDR2: SGHRS and YFSETQ. The CDR3 here is CASSQGVGTEAFF. As DNA, the CDR3 is TGCGCCAGCAGCCAGGGTGTCGGCACTGAAGCTTTCTTT.

The V gene is TRBV18, the J gene TRBJ1-3; 8 bases are shared with TRBD1. Per the germline V gene, CDR1 is KGHSH and CDR2 is LQKENI. The CDR3 covers 15 residues. Trimming removed 3 bases from V and 0 bases from J; junction bases left unmatched: 1. The CDR3 DNA is TGTGCCAGCTCACCTGGACAGGGCTCTGGAAACACCATATATTTT. It translates to CASSPGQGSGNTIYF.

This clone was picked up one time. The V and J genes are TRBV12-5 and TRBJ1-2; no definite D call. The germline V gene has CDR1 LGHNT and CDR2 FRNRAP. Trimming pared 5 bases from V and 2 bases from J, leaving 12 bases between. This CDR3 has 14 residues. This CDR3 reads CASGPSGPNYGYTF. In DNA, the CDR3 is TGTGCTAGTGGTCCCTCTGGACCCAACTATGGCTACACCTTC.

This chain joins TRBV5-1 and TRBJ1-2, with 11 positions matching TRBD1. V lost 3 bases to trimming and J lost 7 bases; unmatched junction nucleotides: 14. The CDR3 loop spans 17 amino acids. The V gene's germline CDR1 is SGHRS and CDR2 YFSETQ. The CDR3 spells CASSSNQGPGQGGGYTF. CDR3 DNA: TGCGCCAGCAGCTCAAACCAAGGCCCGGGACAGGGGGGTGGCTACACCTTC.